This T cell receptor (beta chain) was obtained from a study of T cell responses to AZD1222 COVID-19 vaccine. Overall study context: Investigators merged groups given second doses at roughly 4 or roughly 12 weeks.

Findings and caveats of the study: White British ancestry dominated among donors, who included more females, and clonal diversity was possibly underestimated. Regions 160-218 and 743-854 dominated among vaccine-associated CD4 TCRs spanning spike. Repertoires were obtained solely post-peak T cell response.

Data came from immunoSEQ multiplex PCR; TCRdb stores just in-frame clones and leaves some out. The sample lists approximately 64,000 clones, roughly 84% occurring once. This CDR3 has 14 residues. Trimming stripped 5 bases from V and 7 bases from J, with 17 bases between. CDR1 and CDR2 (germline): MRHNA, SNTAGT. Worth noting for this clone: Its specificity is unknown.

This rearrangement joins TRBV6-4 to TRBJ1-2, with D possibly being TRBD1 (5 bases). The sequence was obtained from an adult in good health. The specimen comprised peripheral blood, sampled on day 0 of AZD1222 vaccination. Here the CDR3 DNA reads TGTGCCAGCAGTCTCCAGGGAGGAGTCGGTGGCTACACCTTC. Its translation: CASSLQGGVGGYTF.